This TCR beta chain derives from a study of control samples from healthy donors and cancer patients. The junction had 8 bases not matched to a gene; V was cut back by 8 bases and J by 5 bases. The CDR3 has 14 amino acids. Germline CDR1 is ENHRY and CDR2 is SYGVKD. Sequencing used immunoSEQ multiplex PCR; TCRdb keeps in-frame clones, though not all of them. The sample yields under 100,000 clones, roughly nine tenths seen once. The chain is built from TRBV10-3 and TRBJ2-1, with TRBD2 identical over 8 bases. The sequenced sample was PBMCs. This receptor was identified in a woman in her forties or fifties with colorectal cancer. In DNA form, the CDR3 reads TGTGCCATCGGACGGCTAGCGGGCGACAATGAGCAGTTCTTC. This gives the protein CAIGRLAGDNEQFF.